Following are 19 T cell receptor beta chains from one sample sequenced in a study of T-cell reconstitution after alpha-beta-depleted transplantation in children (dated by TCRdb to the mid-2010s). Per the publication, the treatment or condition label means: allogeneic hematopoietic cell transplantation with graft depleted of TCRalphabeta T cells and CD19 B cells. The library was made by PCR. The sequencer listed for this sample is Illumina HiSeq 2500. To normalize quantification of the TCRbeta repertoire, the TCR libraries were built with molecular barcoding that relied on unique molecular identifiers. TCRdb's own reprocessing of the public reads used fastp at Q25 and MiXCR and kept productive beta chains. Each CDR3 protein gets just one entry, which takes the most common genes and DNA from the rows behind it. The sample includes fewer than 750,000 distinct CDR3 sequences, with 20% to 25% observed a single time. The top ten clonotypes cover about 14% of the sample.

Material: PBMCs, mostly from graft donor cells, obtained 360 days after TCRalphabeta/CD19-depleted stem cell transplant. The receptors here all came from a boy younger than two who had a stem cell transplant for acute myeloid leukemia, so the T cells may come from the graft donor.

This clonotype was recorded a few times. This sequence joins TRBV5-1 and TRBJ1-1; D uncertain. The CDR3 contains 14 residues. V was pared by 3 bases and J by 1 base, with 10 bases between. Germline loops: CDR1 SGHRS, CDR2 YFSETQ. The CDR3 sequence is CASSYRTGNTEAFF. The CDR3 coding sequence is TGCGCCAGCAGCTATAGAACCGGGAACACTGAAGCTTTCTTT.

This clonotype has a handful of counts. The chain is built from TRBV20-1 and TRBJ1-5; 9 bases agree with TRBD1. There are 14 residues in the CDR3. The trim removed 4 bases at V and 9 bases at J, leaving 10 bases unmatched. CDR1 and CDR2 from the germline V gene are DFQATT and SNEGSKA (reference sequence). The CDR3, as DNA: TGCAGTGCTACTATGGGACAGGGTACGCGGCCCCAGCATTTT. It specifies CSATMGQGTRPQHF.

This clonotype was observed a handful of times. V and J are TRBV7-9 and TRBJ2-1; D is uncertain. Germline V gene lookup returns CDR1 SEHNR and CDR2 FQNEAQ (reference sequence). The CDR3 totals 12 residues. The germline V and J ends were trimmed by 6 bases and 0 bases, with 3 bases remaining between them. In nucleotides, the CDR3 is TGTGCCAGCAGTATCTCCTACAATGAGCAGTTCTTC. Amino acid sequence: CASSISYNEQFF.

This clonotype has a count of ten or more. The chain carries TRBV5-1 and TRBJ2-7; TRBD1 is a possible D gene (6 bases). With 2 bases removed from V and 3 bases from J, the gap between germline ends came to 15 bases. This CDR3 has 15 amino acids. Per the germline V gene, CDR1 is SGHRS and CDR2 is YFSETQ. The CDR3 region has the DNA TGCGCCAGCAGCTTAAACAGGGTCCCCTACTACGAGCAGTACTTC. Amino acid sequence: CASSLNRVPYYEQYF.

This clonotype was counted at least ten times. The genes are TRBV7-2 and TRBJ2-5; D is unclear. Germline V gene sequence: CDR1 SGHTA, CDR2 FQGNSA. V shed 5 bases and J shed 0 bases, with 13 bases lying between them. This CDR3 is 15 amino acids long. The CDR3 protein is CASSPDWYNQETQYF. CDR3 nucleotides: TGTGCCAGCAGCCCTGATTGGTACAACCAAGAGACCCAGTACTTC.

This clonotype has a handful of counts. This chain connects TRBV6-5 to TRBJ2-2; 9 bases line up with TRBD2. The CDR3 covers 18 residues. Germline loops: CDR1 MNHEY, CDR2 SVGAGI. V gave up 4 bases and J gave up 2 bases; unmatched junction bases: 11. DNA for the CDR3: TGTGCCAGCAGTTTCAGTCGCGGGGGGGGCCCTAACACCGGGGAGCTGTTTTTT. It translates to CASSFSRGGGPNTGELFF.

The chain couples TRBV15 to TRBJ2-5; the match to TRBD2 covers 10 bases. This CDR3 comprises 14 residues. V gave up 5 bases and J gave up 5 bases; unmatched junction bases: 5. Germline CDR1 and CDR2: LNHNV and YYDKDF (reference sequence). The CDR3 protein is CATSERGGLETQYF. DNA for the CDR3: TGTGCCACCAGCGAGCGGGGGGGATTGGAGACCCAGTACTTC.

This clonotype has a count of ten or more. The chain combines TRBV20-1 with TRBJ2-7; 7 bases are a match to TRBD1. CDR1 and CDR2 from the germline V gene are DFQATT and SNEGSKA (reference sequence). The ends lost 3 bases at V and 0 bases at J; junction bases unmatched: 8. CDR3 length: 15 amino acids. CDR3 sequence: CSASRGTVDSYEQYF. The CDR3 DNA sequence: TGCAGTGCTAGCCGAGGGACAGTCGACTCCTACGAGCAGTACTTC.

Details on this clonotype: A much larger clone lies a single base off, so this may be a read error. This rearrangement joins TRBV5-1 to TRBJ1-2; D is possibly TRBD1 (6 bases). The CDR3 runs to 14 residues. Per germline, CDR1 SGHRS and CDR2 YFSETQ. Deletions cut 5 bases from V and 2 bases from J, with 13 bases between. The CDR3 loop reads CASRQTGPNYGYTF. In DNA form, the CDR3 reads TGCGCCAGCAGACAAACAGGGCCGAACTATGGCTACACCTTC.

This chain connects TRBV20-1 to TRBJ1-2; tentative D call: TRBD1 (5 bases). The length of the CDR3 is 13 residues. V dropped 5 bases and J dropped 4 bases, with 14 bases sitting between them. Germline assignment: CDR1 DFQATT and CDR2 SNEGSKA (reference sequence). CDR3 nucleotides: TGCAGTGCTCCCGAGGGGTTTGGCTATGGCTACACCTTC. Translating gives CSAPEGFGYGYTF.

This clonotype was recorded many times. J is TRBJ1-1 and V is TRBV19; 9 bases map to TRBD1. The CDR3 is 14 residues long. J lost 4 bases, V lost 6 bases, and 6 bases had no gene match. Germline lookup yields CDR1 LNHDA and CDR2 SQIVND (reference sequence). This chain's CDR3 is CASSTDRGTTEAFF. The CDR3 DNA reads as TGTGCCAGTAGCACCGACAGGGGGACCACTGAAGCTTTCTTT.

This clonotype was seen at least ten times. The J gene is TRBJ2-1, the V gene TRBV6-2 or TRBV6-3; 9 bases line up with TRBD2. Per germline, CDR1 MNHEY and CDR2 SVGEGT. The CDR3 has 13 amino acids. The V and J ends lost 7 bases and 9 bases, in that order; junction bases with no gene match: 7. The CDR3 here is CASKKRGAAEQFF. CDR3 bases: TGTGCCAGCAAGAAGCGGGGGGCGGCTGAGCAGTTCTTC.

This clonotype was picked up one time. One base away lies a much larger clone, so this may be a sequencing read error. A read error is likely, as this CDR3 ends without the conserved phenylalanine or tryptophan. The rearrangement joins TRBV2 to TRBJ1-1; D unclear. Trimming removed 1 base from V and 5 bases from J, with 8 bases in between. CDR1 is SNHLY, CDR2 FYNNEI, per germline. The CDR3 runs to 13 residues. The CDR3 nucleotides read TGTGCCAGCAGTGAAGGCGGGTATACTGAAGCTTTCTTA. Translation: CASSEGGYTEAFL.

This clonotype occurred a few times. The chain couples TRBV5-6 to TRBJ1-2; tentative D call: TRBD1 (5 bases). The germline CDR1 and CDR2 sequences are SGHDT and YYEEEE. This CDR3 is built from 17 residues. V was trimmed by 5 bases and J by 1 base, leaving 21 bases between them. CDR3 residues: CASRDIRDGDFNYGYTF. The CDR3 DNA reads TGTGCCAGCAGAGACATCAGGGACGGAGACTTTAACTATGGCTACACCTTC.

CDR3 protein: CASSPEGRATNEKLFF. CDR3 coding DNA: TGCGCCAGCAGCCCCGAGGGGAGGGCTACTAATGAAAAACTGTTTTTT. The chain employs TRBV4-3 and TRBJ1-4, with D perhaps TRBD1 (5 bases). Germline loops: CDR1 LGHNA, CDR2 YSLEER. With 4 bases removed from V and 2 bases from J, the gap between germline ends came to 14 bases. The CDR3 is 16 residues long.

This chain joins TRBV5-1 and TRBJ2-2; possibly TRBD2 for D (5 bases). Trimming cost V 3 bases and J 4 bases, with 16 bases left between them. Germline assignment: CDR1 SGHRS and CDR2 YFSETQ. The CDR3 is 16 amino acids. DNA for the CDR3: TGCGCCAGCAGCTCTTGGACTTTAGCGAGCACCGGGGAGCTGTTTTTT. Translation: CASSSWTLASTGELFF.

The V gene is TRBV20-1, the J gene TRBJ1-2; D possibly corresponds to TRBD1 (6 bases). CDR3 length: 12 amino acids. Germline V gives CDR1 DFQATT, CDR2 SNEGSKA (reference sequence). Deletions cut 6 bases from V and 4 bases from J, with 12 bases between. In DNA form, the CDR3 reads TGCAGTGCCCTGGACAGCCCCTATGGCTACACCTTC. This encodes CSALDSPYGYTF.

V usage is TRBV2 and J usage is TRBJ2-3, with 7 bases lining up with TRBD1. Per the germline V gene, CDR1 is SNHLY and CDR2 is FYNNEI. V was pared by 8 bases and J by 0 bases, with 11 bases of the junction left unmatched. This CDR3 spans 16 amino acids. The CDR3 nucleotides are TGTGCCAGCGATCTATTTTCGGACAGGAGCACAGATACGCAGTATTTT. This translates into CASDLFSDRSTDTQYF.

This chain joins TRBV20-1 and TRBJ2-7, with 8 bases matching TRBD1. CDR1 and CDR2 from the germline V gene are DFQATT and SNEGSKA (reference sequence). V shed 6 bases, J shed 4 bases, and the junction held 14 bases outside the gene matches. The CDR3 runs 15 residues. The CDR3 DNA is TGCAGTGCCAGTAGGGGACAGGTCTGGGAGTACGAGCAGTACGTC. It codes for CSASRGQVWEYEQYV.